This TCR beta chain was profiled in a study of Ad26.COV2.S vaccination and SARS-CoV-2 variants. Treatment denoted: around 19 received Ad26.COV2.S at low or high dose, single or two shots; 5 received placebo; per-sample allocation not given. Specimen acquisition occurred on day 63 following the initial vaccine or placebo injection. The assay was immunoSEQ multiplex PCR, and TCRdb's table has in-frame clones only and misses some. This sample yields under 400,000 clones, of which 87% are seen a single time; about 3% belongs to the top ten. Study observations and caveats: Participants in the vaccine arm had higher spike-specific TCR breadth; placebo recipients had lower.

With 0 bases removed from V and 2 bases from J, the gap between germline ends came to 11 bases. CDR1 SGHTS and CDR2 YDEGEE come from the germline V gene. CDR3 length: 15 amino acids. Turning to this clone: Its antigen is as yet unknown.

This TCR derives from a person between 18 and 59 years old who received the Ad26.COV2.S COVID-19 vaccine or a placebo. The genes are TRBV5-8 and TRBJ1-2; D gene unclear. Sequenced here: peripheral blood, sampled in a trial of Ad26.COV2.S vaccine versus placebo. In DNA, the CDR3 is TGTGCCAGCAGCTTGGAGGTGGGATTCAACTATGGCTACACCTTC. Encoded protein: CASSLEVGFNYGYTF. The whole variable domain, remainder taken from reference TRBV5-8 and TRBJ1-2, is EAGVTQSPTHLIKTRGQQATLRCSPISGHTSVYWYQQALGLGLQFLLWYDEGEERNRGNFPPRFSGRQFPNYSSELNVNALELEDSALYLCASSLEVGFNYGYTFGSGTRLTVV.